This TCR beta chain was found in a study of cytomegalovirus exposure and HLA in healthy donors. PCR amplification relied on 60 Vbeta primers (plus 13 Jbeta primers). Generated by immunoSEQ multiplex PCR, the TCRdb table keeps only in-frame clones and is missing some. The sample has roughly 88,000 clones, nearly 70% seen once. Study-wide results and caveats: One variant, a missense change in DCLRE1C, was linked in a later analysis to TCR beta V- and J-gene trimming. Among TCR sequences, most were rare, though some public TCRs appeared in many donors.

Germline values: CDR1 SGHVS, CDR2 FQNEAQ. This CDR3 comprises 16 residues. Trimming cost V 5 bases and J 4 bases; bases outside gene matches: 11. This clone came up a few times. What it recognizes is unknown. This sequence joins TRBV7-8 and TRBJ1-3; 7 nucleotides agree with TRBD1. The TCR was taken from a man over 45 in good health and CMV-seronegative. The sequenced material came from PBMCs. The CDR3, as DNA: TGTGCCAGCAGCCAAAGGCGGACAGGTCTGGGAAACACCATATATTTT. Translated: CASSQRRTGLGNTIYF.